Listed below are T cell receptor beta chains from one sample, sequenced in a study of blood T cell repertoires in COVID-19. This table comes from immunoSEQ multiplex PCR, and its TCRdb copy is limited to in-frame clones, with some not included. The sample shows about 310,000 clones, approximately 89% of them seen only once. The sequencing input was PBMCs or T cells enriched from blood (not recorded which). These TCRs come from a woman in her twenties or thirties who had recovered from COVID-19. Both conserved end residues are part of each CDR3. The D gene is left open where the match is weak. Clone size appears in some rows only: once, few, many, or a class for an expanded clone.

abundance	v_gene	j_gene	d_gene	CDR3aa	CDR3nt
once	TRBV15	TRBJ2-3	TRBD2	CATSRGLAGNTDTQYF	TGTGCCACCAGCAGGGGACTAGCTGGGAACACAGATACGCAGTATTTT
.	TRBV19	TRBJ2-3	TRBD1	CASSIPGQGLKVTDTQYF	TGTGCCAGTAGTATCCCCGGACAGGGCCTTAAGGTGACAGATACGCAGTATTTT
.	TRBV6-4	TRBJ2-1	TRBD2	CASRLAEGSYNEQFF	TGTGCCAGCAGACTAGCGGAAGGCTCCTACAATGAGCAGTTCTTC
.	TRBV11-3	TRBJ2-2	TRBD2	CASSLGTSGSSGELFF	TGTGCCAGCAGCTTAGGGACTAGCGGGAGTTCCGGGGAGCTGTTTTTT
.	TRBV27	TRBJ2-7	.	CASSHGDLSSYEQYF	TGTGCCAGCAGCCACGGGGACTTAAGCTCCTACGAGCAGTACTTC
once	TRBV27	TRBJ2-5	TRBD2	CASSSLAGQRETQYF	TGTGCCAGCAGTTCGTTAGCGGGACAAAGAGAGACCCAGTACTTC
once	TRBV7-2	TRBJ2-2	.	CASSAQGYLGGELFF	TGTGCCAGCAGCGCCCAGGGCTACCTTGGAGGGGAGCTGTTTTTT
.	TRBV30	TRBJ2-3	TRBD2	CAWSGTSGRITDTQYF	TGTGCCTGGAGCGGGACTAGCGGGAGGATCACAGATACGCAGTATTTT
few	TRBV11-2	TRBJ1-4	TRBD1	CASSLDGTGREKLFF	TGTGCCAGCAGCTTAGATGGGACAGGTCGGGAAAAACTGTTTTTT
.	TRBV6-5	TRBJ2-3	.	CASSSPGANTQYF	TGTGCCAGCAGTTCGCCAGGGGCGAATACGCAGTATTTT
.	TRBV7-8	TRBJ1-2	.	CASSLNTDYGYTF	TGTGCCAGCAGCTTAAATACTGACTATGGCTACACCTTC
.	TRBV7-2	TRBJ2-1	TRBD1	CASSLEGDRPHNEQFF	TGTGCCAGCAGCTTAGAGGGGGACAGACCTCACAATGAGCAGTTCTTC
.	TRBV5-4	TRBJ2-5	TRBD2	CASSLVQTSGYQETQYF	TGTGCCAGCAGCTTGGTCCAGACTAGCGGGTACCAAGAGACCCAGTACTTC
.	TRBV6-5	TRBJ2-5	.	CASRFQGSETQYF	TGTGCCAGCAGGTTTCAGGGCTCAGAGACCCAGTACTTC
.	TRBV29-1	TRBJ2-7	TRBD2	CSVTSGILYEQYF	TGCAGCGTTACTAGCGGGATTCTCTACGAGCAGTACTTC
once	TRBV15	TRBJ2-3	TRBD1	CATSRRQGADTQYF	TGTGCCACCAGCCGAAGACAGGGTGCAGATACGCAGTATTTT
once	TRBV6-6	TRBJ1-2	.	CASSYGRAHAGYTF	TGTGCCAGCAGTTACGGCAGGGCCCATGCGGGCTACACCTTC
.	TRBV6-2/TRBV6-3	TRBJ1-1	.	CASSYLRRQLNTEAFF	TGTGCCAGCAGTTATCTACGGCGACAGCTTAACACTGAAGCTTTCTTT
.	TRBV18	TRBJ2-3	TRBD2	CASSPDGLAGGPTDTQYF	TGTGCCAGCTCACCGGATGGACTAGCGGGAGGGCCGACAGATACGCAGTATTTT
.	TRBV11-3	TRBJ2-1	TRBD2	CASSDGTSARGEQFF	TGTGCCAGCAGCGACGGAACTAGCGCCCGGGGTGAGCAGTTCTTC
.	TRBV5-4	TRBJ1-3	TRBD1	CASSPDRGLGNTIYF	TGTGCCAGCAGCCCGGACAGGGGGCTAGGAAACACCATATATTTT
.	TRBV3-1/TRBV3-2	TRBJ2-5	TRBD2	CASSQRLAGETQYF	TGTGCCAGCAGCCAACGCCTAGCGGGAGAGACCCAGTACTTC
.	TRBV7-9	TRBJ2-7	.	CASSTNNFYEQYF	TGTGCCAGCAGTACGAACAATTTCTACGAGCAGTACTTC
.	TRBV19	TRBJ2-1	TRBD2	CASSRLANSYNEQFF	TGTGCCAGTAGTAGACTAGCGAACTCCTACAATGAGCAGTTCTTC
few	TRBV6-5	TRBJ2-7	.	CASSRGGVGDEQYF	TGTGCCAGCAGCCGGGGTGGGGTAGGCGACGAGCAGTACTTC
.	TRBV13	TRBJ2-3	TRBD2	CASSRPGRGYTDTQYF	TGTGCCAGCAGCCGACCCGGGCGGGGGTACACAGATACGCAGTATTTT
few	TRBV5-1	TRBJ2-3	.	CASGNVGASDTQYF	TGCGCCAGCGGGAATGTGGGAGCCTCAGATACGCAGTATTTT
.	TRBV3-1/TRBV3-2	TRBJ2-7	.	CASSQGQGEIGYEQYF	TGTGCCAGCAGCCAAGGCCAAGGGGAAATAGGCTACGAGCAGTACTTC
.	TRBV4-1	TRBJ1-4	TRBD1	CASSQMTGRNEKLFF	TGCGCCAGCAGCCAGATGACAGGGAGGAATGAAAAACTGTTTTTT
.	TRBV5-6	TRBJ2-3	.	CASSLYQGSGDTQYF	TGTGCCAGCAGCTTGTATCAGGGGTCTGGAGATACGCAGTATTTT
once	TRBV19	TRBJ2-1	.	CASSTGSYNEQFF	TGTGCCAGTAGTACCGGGTCCTACAATGAGCAGTTCTTC